Sequencing of this TCR beta chain was carried out in a study of sequential checkpoint blockade in melanoma. About the study: First-line arms were nivolumab then ipilimumab, or the reverse, randomized 1:1.

Documented treatment: randomized to nivolumab then ipilimumab (arm A) or the reverse (arm B). Sorted cells were live CD3+CD8+, lacking CD19 and CD56, from PBMCs. Repertoires were generated with immunoSEQ multiplex PCR, while TCRdb's copy carries only in-frame clones and drops some. The table records under 9,000 clones, under 80% of them present only once. The length of the CDR3 is 13 residues. This clone was counted only a few times. The sample in question was CD8+ T cells sorted from blood (inferred from file names), obtained from a patient given nivolumab and ipilimumab in sequence. J is TRBJ1-2 and V is TRBV21-1; TRBD1 was called by the table and not checked on the DNA. TRBV21-1 is given as a pseudogene. The receptor comes from a human patient with melanoma. Some clones in this sample may be carry-over from other donors' samples. CDR3 loop: CASSKPGHHGYTF. The CDR3 DNA reads as TGTGCCAGCAGCAAACCGGGACACCATGGCTACACCTTC.